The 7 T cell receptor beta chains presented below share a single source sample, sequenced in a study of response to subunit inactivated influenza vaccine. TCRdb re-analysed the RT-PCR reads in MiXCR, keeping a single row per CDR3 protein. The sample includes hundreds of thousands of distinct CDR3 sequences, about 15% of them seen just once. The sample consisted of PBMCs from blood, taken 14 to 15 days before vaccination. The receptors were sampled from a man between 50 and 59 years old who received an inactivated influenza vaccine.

The DNA for the CDR3 is TGTGCCAGCAGGACACAGGGAATTTCTAGCACAGATACGCAGTATTTT. This gives the protein CASRTQGISSTDTQYF. J is TRBJ2-3 and V is TRBV6-2 or TRBV6-3, with D tentatively TRBD1 (6 bases). The germline CDR1 and CDR2 sequences are MNHEY and SVGEGT. The CDR3 contains 16 residues. Trimming removed 6 bases from V and 0 bases from J, with 16 bases in between.

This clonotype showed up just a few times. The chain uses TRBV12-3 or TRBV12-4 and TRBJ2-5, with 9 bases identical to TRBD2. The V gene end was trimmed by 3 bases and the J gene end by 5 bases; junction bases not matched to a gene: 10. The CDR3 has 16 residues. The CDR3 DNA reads TGTGCCAGCAGTTTCGGGTTCAGCGGGGGGAGGGAGACCCAGTACTTC. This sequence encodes CASSFGFSGGRETQYF.

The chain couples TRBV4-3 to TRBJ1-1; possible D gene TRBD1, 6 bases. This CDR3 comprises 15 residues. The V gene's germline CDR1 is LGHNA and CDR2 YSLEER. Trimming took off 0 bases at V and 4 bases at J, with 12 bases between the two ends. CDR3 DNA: TGCGCCAGCAGCCAAGACTCCACAGGGCCCACTGAAGCTTTCTTT. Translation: CASSQDSTGPTEAFF.

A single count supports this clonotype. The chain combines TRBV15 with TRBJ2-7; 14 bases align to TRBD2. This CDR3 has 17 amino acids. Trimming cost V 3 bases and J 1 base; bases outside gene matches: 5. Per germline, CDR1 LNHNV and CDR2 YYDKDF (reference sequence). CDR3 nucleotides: TGTGCCACCAGCAGGGGACTAGCGGGAGCTTCGTCCTACGAGCAGTACTTC. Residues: CATSRGLAGASSYEQYF.

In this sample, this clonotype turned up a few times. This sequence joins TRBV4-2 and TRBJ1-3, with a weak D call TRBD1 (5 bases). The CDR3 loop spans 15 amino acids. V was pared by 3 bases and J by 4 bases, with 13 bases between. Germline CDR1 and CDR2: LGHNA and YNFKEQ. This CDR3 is CASSQKGPGGNTIYF. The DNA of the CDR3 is TGTGCCAGCAGCCAGAAGGGACCGGGCGGAAACACCATATATTTT.

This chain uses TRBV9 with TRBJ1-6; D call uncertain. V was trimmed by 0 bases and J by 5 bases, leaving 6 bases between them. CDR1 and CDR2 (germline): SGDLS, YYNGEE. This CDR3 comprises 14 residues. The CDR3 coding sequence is TGTGCCAGCAGCGTAGACAGAAATAATTCACCCCTCCACTTT. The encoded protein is CASSVDRNNSPLHF.

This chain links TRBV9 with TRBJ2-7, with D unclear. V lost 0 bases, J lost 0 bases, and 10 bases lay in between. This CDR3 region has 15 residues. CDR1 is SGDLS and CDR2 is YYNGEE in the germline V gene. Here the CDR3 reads CASSVGWTDSYEQYF. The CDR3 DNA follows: TGTGCCAGCAGCGTAGGGTGGACGGACTCCTACGAGCAGTACTTC. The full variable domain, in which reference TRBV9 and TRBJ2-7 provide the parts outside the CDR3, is DSGVTQTPKHLITATGQRVTLRCSPRSGDLSVYWYQQSLDQGLQFLIQYYNGEERAKGNILERFSAQQFPDLHSELNLSSLELGDSALYFCASSVGWTDSYEQYFGPGTRLTVT.